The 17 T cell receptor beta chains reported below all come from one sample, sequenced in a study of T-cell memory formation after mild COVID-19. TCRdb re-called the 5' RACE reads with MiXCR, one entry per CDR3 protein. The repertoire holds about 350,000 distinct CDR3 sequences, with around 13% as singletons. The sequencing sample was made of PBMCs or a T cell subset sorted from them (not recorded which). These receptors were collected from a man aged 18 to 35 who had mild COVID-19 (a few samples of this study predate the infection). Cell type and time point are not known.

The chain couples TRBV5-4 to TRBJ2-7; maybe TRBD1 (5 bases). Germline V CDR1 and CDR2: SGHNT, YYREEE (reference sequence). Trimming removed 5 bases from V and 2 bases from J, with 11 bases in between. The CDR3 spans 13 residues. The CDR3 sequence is CASSRTWTYEQYF. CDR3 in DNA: TGTGCCAGCAGTCGGACATGGACCTACGAGCAGTACTTC. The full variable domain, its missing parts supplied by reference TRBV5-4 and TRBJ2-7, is ETGVTQSPTHLIKTRGQQVTLRCSSQSGHNTVSWYQQALGQGPQFIFQYYREEENGRGNFPPRFSGLQFPNYSSELNVNALELDDSALYLCASSRTWTYEQYFGPGTRLTVT.

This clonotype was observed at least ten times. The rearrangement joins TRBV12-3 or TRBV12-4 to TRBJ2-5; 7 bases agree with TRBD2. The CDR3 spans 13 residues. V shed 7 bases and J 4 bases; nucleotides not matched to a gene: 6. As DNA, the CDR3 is TGTGCCAGCACCCCGGGCGGGGGAGAGACCCAGTACTTC. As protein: CASTPGGGETQYF.

The DNA for the CDR3 is TGCAGTGCTAGCGGGGTTAGGAGGCGCGACTATGGCTACACCTTC. Its translation: CSASGVRRRDYGYTF. The chain links TRBV20-1 to TRBJ1-2; D call uncertain. V was clipped by 3 bases and J by 3 bases, with 17 bases between them. The CDR3 is 15 residues long. Germline CDR1 and CDR2: DFQATT and SNEGSKA (reference sequence).

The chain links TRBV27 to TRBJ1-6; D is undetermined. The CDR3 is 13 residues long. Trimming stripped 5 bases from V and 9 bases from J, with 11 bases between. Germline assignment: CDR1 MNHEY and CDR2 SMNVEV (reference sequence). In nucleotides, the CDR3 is TGTGCCAGCAGTACGGGTACGCGTTCACCCCTCCACTTT. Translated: CASSTGTRSPLHF.

This CDR3 reads CSAFRGNQPQHF. The DNA for the CDR3 is TGCAGTGCTTTCCGTGGCAATCAGCCCCAGCATTTT. V gene TRBV20-1 combines with J gene TRBJ1-5, with D unresolved. The germline V gene encodes CDR1 DFQATT and CDR2 SNEGSKA (reference sequence). V shed 5 bases and J shed 2 bases, with 7 bases lying between them. CDR3 length: 12 amino acids.

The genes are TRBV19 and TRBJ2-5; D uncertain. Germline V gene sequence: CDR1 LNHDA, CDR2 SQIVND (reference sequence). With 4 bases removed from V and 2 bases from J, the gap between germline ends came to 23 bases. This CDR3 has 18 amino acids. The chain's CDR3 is CASSTFKMGLSPQETQYF. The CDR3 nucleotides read TGTGCCAGTAGTACGTTTAAAATGGGGTTATCTCCACAAGAGACCCAGTACTTC.

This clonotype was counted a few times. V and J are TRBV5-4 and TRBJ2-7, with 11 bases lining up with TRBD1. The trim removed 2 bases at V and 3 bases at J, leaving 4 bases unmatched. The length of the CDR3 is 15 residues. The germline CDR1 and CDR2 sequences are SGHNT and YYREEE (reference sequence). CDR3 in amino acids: CASSLGQGAYYEQYF. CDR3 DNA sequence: TGTGCCAGCAGCTTAGGACAGGGGGCTTACTACGAGCAGTACTTC.

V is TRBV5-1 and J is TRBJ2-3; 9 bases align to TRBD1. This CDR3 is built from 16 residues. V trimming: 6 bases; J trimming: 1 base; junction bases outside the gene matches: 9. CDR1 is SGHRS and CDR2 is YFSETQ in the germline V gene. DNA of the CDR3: TGCGCCAGCACGAGGACAGGGGCTTCTGGCACAGATACGCAGTATTTT. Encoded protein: CASTRTGASGTDTQYF. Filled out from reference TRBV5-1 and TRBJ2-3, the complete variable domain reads KAGVTQTPRYLIKTRGQQVTLSCSPISGHRSVSWYQQTPGQGLQFLFEYFSETQRNKGNFPGRFSGRQFSNSRSEMNVSTLELGDSALYLCASTRTGASGTDTQYFGPGTRLTVL.

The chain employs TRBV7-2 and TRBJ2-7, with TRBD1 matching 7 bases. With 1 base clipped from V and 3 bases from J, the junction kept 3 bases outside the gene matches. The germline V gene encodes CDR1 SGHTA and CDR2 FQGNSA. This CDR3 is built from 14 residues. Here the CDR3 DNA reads TGTGCCAGCAGCTTAGAAGACAGGGACTACGAGCAGTACGTC. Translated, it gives CASSLEDRDYEQYV.

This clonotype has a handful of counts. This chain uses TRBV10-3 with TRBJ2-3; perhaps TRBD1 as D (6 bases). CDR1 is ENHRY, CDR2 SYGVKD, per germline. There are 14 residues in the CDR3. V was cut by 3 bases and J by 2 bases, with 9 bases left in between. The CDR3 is CAISEQGYTDTQYF. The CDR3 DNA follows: TGTGCCATCAGTGAACAGGGATACACAGATACGCAGTATTTT.

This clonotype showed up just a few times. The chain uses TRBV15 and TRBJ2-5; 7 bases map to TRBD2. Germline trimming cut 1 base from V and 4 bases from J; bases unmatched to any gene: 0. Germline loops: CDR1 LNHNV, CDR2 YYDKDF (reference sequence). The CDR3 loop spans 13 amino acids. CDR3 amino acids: CATSRGGGETQYF. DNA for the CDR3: TGTGCCACCAGCAGAGGGGGGGGAGAGACCCAGTACTTC.

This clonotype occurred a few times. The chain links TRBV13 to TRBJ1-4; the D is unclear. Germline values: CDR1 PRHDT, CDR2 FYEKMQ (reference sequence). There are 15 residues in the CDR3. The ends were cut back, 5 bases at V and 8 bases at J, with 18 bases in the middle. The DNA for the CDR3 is TGTGCCAGCAGCCAAGGACGTTCCAAAAGCGAAAAACTGTTTTTT. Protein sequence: CASSQGRSKSEKLFF.

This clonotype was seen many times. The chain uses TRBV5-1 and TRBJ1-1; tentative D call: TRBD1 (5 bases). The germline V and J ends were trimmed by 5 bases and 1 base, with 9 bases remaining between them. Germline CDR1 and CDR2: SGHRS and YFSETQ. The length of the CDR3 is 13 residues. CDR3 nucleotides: TGCGCCAGCAGGACCGGGGCGAACACTGAAGCTTTCTTT. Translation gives CASRTGANTEAFF. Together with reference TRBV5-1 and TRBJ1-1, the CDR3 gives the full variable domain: KAGVTQTPRYLIKTRGQQVTLSCSPISGHRSVSWYQQTPGQGLQFLFEYFSETQRNKGNFPGRFSGRQFSNSRSEMNVSTLELGDSALYLCASRTGANTEAFFGQGTRLTVV.

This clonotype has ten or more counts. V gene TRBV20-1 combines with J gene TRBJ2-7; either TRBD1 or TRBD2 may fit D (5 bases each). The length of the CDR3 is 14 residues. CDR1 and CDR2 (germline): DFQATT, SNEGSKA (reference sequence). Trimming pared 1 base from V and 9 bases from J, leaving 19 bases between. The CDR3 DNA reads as TGCAGTGCTAGAGCCGACAGCCTCTCCAGCGGGCAGTACTTC. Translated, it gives CSARADSLSSGQYF.

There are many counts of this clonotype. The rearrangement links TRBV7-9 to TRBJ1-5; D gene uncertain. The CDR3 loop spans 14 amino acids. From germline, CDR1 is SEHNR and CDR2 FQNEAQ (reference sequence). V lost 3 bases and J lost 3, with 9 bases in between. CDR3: CASSFSDTNQPQHF. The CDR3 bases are TGTGCCAGCAGCTTTAGTGACACCAATCAGCCCCAGCATTTT.

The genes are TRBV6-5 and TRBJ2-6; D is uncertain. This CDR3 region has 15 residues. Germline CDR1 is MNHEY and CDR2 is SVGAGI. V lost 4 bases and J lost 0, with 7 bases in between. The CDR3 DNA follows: TGTGCCAGCAGTTGGTCGCCCTCTGGGGCCAACGTCCTGACTTTC. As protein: CASSWSPSGANVLTF.

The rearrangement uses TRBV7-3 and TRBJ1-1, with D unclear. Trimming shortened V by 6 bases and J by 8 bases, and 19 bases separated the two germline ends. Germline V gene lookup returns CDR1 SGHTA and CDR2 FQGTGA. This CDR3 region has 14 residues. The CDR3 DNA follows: TGTGCCAGCAGTCGATTTAAGAGGCCGGAAGAAGCTTTCTTT. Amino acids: CASSRFKRPEEAFF.